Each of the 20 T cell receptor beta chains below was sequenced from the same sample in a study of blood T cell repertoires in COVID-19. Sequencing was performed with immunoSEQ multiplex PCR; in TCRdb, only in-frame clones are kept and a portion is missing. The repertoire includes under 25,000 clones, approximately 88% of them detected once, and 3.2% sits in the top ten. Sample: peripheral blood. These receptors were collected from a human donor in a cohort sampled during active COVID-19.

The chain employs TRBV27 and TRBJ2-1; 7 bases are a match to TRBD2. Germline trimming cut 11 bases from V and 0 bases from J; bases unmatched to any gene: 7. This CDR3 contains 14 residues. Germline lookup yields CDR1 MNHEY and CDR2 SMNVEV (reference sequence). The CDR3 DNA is TGTGCCGTCCAGAGCGGGATCTCCTACAATGAGCAGTTCTTC. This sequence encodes CAVQSGISYNEQFF.

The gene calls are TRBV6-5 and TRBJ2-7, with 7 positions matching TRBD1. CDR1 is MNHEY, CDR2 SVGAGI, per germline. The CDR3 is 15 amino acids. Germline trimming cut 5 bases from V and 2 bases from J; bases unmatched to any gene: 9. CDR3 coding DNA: TGTGCCAGCAGTATCAGACAGGGCGACCCCTACGAGCAGTACTTC. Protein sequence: CASSIRQGDPYEQYF.

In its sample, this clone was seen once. The chain's CDR3 is CASRKPGQNTGELFF. Here the CDR3 DNA reads TGTGCCAGCAGAAAACCGGGACAGAACACCGGGGAGCTGTTTTTT. J is TRBJ2-2 and V is TRBV6-5; possible D gene TRBD1, 6 bases. Germline V gene data show CDR1 as MNHEY and CDR2 as SVGAGI. Deletions cut 6 bases from V and 1 base from J, with 12 bases between. This CDR3 is 15 amino acids long.

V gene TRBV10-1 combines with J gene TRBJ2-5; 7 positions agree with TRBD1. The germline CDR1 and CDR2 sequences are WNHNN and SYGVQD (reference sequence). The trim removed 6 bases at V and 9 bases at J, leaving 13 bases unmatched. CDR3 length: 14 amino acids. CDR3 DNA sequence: TGCGCCAGCAGACAGCAGCCCTCTCAGGGGGCCCAGTACTTC. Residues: CASRQQPSQGAQYF.

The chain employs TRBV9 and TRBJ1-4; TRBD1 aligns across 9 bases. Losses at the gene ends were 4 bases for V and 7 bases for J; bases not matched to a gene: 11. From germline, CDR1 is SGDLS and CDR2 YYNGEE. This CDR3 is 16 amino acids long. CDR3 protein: CASSFGPGTGIEKLFF. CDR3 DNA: TGTGCCAGCAGCTTCGGCCCCGGGACAGGGATTGAAAAACTGTTTTTT.

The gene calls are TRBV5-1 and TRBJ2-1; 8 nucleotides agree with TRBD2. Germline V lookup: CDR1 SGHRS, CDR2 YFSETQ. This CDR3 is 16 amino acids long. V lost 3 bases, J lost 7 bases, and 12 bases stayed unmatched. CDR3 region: CASSSRGSGVGNEQFF. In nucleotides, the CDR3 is TGCGCCAGCAGCTCCCGAGGTAGCGGGGTAGGGAATGAGCAGTTCTTC.

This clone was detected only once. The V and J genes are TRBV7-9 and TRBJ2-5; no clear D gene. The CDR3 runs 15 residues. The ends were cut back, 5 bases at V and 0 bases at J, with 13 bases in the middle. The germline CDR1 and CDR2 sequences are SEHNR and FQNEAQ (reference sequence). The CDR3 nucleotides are TGTGCCAGCAGCCCCCGCGAGGCAGACCAAGAGACCCAGTACTTC. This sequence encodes CASSPREADQETQYF.

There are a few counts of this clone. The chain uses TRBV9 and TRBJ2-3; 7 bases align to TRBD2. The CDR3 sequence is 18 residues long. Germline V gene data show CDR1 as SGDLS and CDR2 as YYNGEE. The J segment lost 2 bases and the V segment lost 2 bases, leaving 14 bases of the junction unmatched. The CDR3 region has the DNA TGTGCCAGCAGCGTCCCGAGTTGGGAGGGCCAGCTCACAGATACGCAGTATTTT. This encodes CASSVPSWEGQLTDTQYF.

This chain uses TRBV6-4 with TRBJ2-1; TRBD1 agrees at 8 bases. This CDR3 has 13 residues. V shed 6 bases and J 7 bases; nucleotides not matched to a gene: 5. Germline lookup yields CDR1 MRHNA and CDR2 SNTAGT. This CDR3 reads CASSSQGGNEQFF. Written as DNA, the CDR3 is TGTGCCAGCAGCTCACAGGGGGGAAATGAGCAGTTCTTC.

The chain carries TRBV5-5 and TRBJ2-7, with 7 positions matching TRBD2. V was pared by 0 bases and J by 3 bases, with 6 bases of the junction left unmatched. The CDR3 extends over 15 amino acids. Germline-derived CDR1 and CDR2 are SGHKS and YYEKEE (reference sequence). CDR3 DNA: TGTGCCAGCAGCTTGGTGCCTAGCGGTGACTACGAGCAGTACTTC. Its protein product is CASSLVPSGDYEQYF.

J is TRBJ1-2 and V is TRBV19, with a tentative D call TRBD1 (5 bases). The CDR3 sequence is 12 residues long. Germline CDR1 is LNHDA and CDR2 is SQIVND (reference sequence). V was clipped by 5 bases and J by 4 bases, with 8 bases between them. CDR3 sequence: CASSLQAYGYTF. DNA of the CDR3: TGTGCCAGTAGTCTACAGGCCTATGGCTACACCTTC.

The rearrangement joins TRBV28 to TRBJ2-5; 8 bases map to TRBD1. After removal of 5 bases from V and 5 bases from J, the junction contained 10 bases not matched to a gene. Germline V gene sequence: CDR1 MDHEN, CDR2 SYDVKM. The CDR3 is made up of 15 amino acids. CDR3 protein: CASSIRGLGEETQYF. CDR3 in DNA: TGTGCCAGCAGTATCAGGGGGCTTGGTGAGGAGACCCAGTACTTC.

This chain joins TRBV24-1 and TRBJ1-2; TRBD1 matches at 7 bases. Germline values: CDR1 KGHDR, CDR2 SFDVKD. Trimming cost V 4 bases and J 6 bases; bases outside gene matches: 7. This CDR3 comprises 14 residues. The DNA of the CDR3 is TGTGCCACCAGTGACCCAACAGGGGCGGATGGCTACACCTTC. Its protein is CATSDPTGADGYTF.

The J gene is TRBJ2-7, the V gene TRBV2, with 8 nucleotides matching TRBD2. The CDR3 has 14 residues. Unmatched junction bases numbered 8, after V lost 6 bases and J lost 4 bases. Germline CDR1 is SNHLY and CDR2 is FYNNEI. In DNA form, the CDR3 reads TGTGCCAGCAGCGCCGGGACTAGGTTTTACGAGCAGTACTTC. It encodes CASSAGTRFYEQYF. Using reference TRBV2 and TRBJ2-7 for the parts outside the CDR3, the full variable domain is EPEVTQTPSHQVTQMGQEVILRCVPISNHLYFYWYRQILGQKVEFLVSFYNNEISEKSEIFDDQFSVERPDGSNFTLKIRSTKLEDSAMYFCASSAGTRFYEQYFGPGTRLTVT.

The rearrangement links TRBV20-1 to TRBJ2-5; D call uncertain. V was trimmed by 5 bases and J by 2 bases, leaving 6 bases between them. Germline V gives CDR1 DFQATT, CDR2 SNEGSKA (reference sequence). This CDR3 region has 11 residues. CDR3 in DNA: TGCAGTGCTCGGAGTCAAGAGACCCAGTACTTC. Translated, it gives CSARSQETQYF.

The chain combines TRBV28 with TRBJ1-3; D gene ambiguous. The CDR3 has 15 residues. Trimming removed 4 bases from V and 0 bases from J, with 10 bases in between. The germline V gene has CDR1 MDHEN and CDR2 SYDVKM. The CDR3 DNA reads TGTGCCAGCAGTTCCTTTATCCTCTCTGGAAACACCATATATTTT. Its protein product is CASSSFILSGNTIYF.

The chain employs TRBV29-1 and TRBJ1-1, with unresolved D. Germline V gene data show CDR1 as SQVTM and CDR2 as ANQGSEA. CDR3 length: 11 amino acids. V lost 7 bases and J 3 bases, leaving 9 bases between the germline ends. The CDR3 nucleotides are TGCAGCGCGCAGGTAGACACTGAAGCTTTCTTT. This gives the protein CSAQVDTEAFF.

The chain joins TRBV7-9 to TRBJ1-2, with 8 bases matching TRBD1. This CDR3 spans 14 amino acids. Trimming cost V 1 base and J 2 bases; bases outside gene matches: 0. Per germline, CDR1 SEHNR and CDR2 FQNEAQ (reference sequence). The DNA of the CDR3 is TGTGCCAGCAGCTTAGGACAGGGGAACTATGGCTACACCTTC. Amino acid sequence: CASSLGQGNYGYTF.

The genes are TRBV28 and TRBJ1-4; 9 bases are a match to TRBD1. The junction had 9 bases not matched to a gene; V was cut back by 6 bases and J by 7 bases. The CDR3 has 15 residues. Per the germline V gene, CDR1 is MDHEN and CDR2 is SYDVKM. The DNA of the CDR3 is TGTGCCAGCAGCCCGGGCGGGACAGGGCGTGAAAAACTGTTTTTT. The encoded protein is CASSPGGTGREKLFF.

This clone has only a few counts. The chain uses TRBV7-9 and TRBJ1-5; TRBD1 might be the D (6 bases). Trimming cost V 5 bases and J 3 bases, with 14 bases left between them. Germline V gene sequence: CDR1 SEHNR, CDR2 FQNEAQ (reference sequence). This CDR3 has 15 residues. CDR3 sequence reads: CASSVSGTPNQPQHF. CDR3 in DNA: TGTGCCAGCAGCGTATCCGGGACACCCAATCAGCCCCAGCATTTT.